The 20 T cell receptor beta chains below were found in one sample sequenced in a study of radiotherapy plus CTLA-4 blockade in lung cancer. Produced via immunoSEQ multiplex PCR; TCRdb's table is partial and in-frame only. The sample lists 60,000 to 65,000 clones, approximately 77% occurring once. This material consisted of peripheral blood, taken from a patient treated with radiotherapy plus ipilimumab. All receptors come from a human donor with non-small cell lung cancer who had a complete response to radiotherapy plus ipilimumab.

The rearrangement links TRBV19 to TRBJ1-1; possible D gene TRBD1, 6 bases. Germline V gene sequence: CDR1 LNHDA, CDR2 SQIVND (reference sequence). Between the trimmed V and J ends, which lost 1 base and 0 bases, there was a span of 12 bases. The CDR3 totals 16 residues. In nucleotides, the CDR3 is TGTGCCAGTAGTATAGGCCCTCAGGGGTTGAACACTGAAGCTTTCTTT. It encodes CASSIGPQGLNTEAFF.

The V call is TRBV7-9, the J call TRBJ1-1; TRBD1 matches at 8 bases. This CDR3 is built from 11 residues. Germline lookup yields CDR1 SEHNR and CDR2 FQNEAQ (reference sequence). V gave up 4 bases and J gave up 10 bases; unmatched junction bases: 2. This chain's CDR3 is CASSYGQGAFF. CDR3 coding DNA: TGTGCCAGCAGCTACGGACAGGGAGCTTTCTTT. Filled out from reference TRBV7-9 and TRBJ1-1, the complete variable domain reads DTGVSQNPRHKITKRGQNVTFRCDPISEHNRLYWYRQTLGQGPEFLTYFQNEAQLEKSRLLSDRFSAERPKGSFSTLEIQRTEQGDSAMYLCASSYGQGAFFGQGTRLTVV.

The V gene is TRBV4-1, the J gene TRBJ2-5; tentative D call: TRBD2 (5 bases). Germline values: CDR1 MGHRA, CDR2 YSYEKL. The V end lost 1 base, the J end lost 1 base, and 10 bases lay between the germline ends. The CDR3 length is 15 residues. This chain's CDR3 is CASSQAAGRQETQYF. CDR3 bases: TGCGCCAGCAGCCAAGCTGCGGGCCGCCAAGAGACCCAGTACTTC.

The CDR3 reads CASSEISGGAIEETQYF. CDR3 sequence (DNA): TGTGCCAGCAGTGAGATTAGCGGGGGGGCTATCGAAGAGACCCAGTACTTC. The chain employs TRBV6-1 and TRBJ2-5; 11 nucleotides line up with TRBD2. V lost 3 bases, J lost 3 bases, and 9 bases stayed unmatched. Germline loops: CDR1 MNHNS, CDR2 SASEGT. The CDR3 is 17 amino acids.

V is TRBV19 and J is TRBJ2-1, with 8 bases matching TRBD2. Germline loops: CDR1 LNHDA, CDR2 SQIVND (reference sequence). CDR3 length equals 14 residues. The V gene end was trimmed by 5 bases and the J gene end by 3 bases; junction bases not matched to a gene: 3. CDR3 amino acids: CASSRAGGYNEQFF. CDR3 in DNA: TGTGCCAGTAGTCGGGCGGGGGGCTACAATGAGCAGTTCTTC.

V is TRBV6-1 and J is TRBJ1-1; D is uncertain. The germline V gene encodes CDR1 MNHNS and CDR2 SASEGT. The CDR3 is 15 amino acids. Between the trimmed V and J ends, which lost 0 bases and 2 bases, there was a span of 10 bases. The CDR3 reads CASSEAPARNTEAFF. The CDR3 bases are TGTGCCAGCAGTGAAGCGCCCGCAAGAAACACTGAAGCTTTCTTT.

The V call is TRBV7-9, the J call TRBJ1-1; D not resolved. The CDR3 length is 13 residues. V lost 3 bases and J lost 1, with 6 bases in between. CDR1 is SEHNR, CDR2 FQNEAQ, per germline (reference sequence). For the CDR3, the DNA is TGTGCCAGCAGCTTGGAGGAGAACACTGAAGCTTTCTTT. Its translation: CASSLEENTEAFF.

This clone has only one observation. The chain recombines TRBV6-6 with TRBJ2-2, with D uncertain. There are 15 residues in the CDR3. The germline V gene has CDR1 MNHNY and CDR2 SVGAGI (reference sequence). Trimming removed 6 bases from V and 2 bases from J, with 13 bases in between. CDR3 loop: CASRDGRRNTGELFF. The CDR3 bases are TGTGCCAGCAGAGACGGCCGACGTAACACCGGGGAGCTGTTTTTT.

The V gene is TRBV4-1, the J gene TRBJ1-1; 7 bases match TRBD1. Per the germline V gene, CDR1 is MGHRA and CDR2 is YSYEKL. The CDR3 totals 19 residues. The J segment lost 3 bases and the V segment lost 1 base, leaving 17 bases of the junction unmatched. CDR3 nucleotide sequence: TGCGCCAGCAGCCAAGCTGGAGGAGGACAGGCACGGTCACACACTGAAGCTTTCTTT. Protein sequence: CASSQAGGGQARSHTEAFF.

This clone was seen a single time. The chain is built from TRBV30 and TRBJ2-5, with 10 bases fitting TRBD2. This CDR3 contains 16 residues. Germline V CDR1 and CDR2: GTSNPN, SVGIG (reference sequence). The V and J ends lost 3 bases and 7 bases, in that order; junction bases with no gene match: 14. The CDR3 sequence: CAWRLAGTGGLRTQYF. Written as DNA, the CDR3 is TGTGCCTGGAGACTAGCGGGGACCGGGGGATTAAGGACCCAGTACTTC.

The V and J genes are TRBV28 and TRBJ1-2, with 7 bases aligning to TRBD1. Trimming took 5 bases from V and 4 from J; bases not matched to a gene: 4. This CDR3 has 13 residues. CDR1 and CDR2 (germline): MDHEN, SYDVKM. The CDR3, as DNA: TGTGCCAGCAGTCTACAGGGGTTCTATGGCTACACCTTC. Amino acids: CASSLQGFYGYTF.

This chain joins TRBV19 and TRBJ2-1; tentatively, D is TRBD2 (8 bases). This CDR3 spans 16 amino acids. With 9 bases removed from V and 5 bases from J, the gap between germline ends came to 23 bases. CDR1 is LNHDA and CDR2 is SQIVND in the germline V gene (reference sequence). CDR3 nucleotides: TGTGCCAGCCGGACGGGAGGGGGCGGGGGTAACAATGAGCAGTTCTTC. Its protein product is CASRTGGGGGNNEQFF.

The rearrangement links TRBV6-5 to TRBJ1-6; weak D call: TRBD1 (6 bases). Trimming removed 5 bases from V and 4 bases from J, with 12 bases in between. In germline, CDR1 is MNHEY, CDR2 SVGAGI. The CDR3 consists of 15 residues. CDR3 nucleotides: TGTGCCAGCAGTCCCTGGACAGATTATAATTCACCCCTCCACTTT. Translation gives CASSPWTDYNSPLHF.

The chain has TRBV11-2 and TRBJ2-7, with D perhaps given as TRBD1 or TRBD2 (5 bases each). V was trimmed by 1 base and J by 2 bases, leaving 24 bases between them. The CDR3 totals 19 residues. Germline CDR1 reads SGHAT; CDR2 reads FQNNGV. This CDR3 reads CASSLVPFSGTATPYEQYV. DNA of the CDR3: TGTGCCAGCAGCTTAGTCCCCTTCTCCGGGACGGCGACCCCCTACGAGCAGTACGTC.

This clone has more than one count but fewer than ten. The V and J genes are TRBV6-1 and TRBJ2-7; D tentatively reads TRBD1 or TRBD2 (5 bases each). V was cut by 6 bases and J by 5 bases, with 20 bases left in between. Germline lookup yields CDR1 MNHNS and CDR2 SASEGT. The CDR3 is made up of 15 amino acids. Here the CDR3 reads CASSSDLGPHNEQYV. The CDR3 coding sequence is TGTGCCAGCAGCTCCGACCTGGGACCCCACAACGAGCAGTACGTC.

V is TRBV6-1 and J is TRBJ2-1; no clear D gene. The CDR3 is made up of 11 amino acids. Germline-derived CDR1 and CDR2 are MNHNS and SASEGT. The V gene lost 5 bases and the J gene lost 6 bases, with 5 bases spanning the gap. The CDR3 DNA follows: TGTGCCAGCAGTATAGGCAATGAGCAGTTCTTC. It yields the protein CASSIGNEQFF.

This clone appeared a single time. The rearrangement uses TRBV7-2 and TRBJ2-6; weak D call: TRBD1 (5 bases). V lost 1 base to trimming and J lost 2 bases, with 9 bases between them. Germline V gives CDR1 SGHTA, CDR2 FQGNSA. The CDR3 runs 16 residues. CDR3 coding DNA: TGTGCCAGCAGCTTAGTATCAGGGACTGGGGCCAACGTCCTGACTTTC. Translating it yields CASSLVSGTGANVLTF.

V and J are TRBV11-2 and TRBJ1-5, with a possible D match to TRBD1 (6 bases). CDR3 length: 15 amino acids. Germline CDR1 reads SGHAT; CDR2 reads FQNNGV. V lost 5 bases to trimming and J lost 5 bases, with 16 bases between them. CDR3 bases: TGTGCCAGCAGCCAGGACAGCAGCCCTCATCAGCCCCAGCATTTT. This codes for CASSQDSSPHQPQHF. The full variable domain, its missing parts supplied by reference TRBV11-2 and TRBJ1-5, is EAGVAQSPRYKIIEKRQSVAFWCNPISGHATLYWYQQILGQGPKLLIQFQNNGVVDDSQLPKDRFSAERLKGVDSTLKIQPAKLEDSAVYLCASSQDSSPHQPQHFGDGTRLSIL.

The chain is built from TRBV6-1 and TRBJ2-1; 8 nucleotides align to TRBD2. Germline CDR1 and CDR2: MNHNS and SASEGT. The CDR3 is 14 amino acids. V shed 8 bases, J shed 5 bases, and the junction held 8 bases outside the gene matches. CDR3 residues: CASEERGQNNEQFF. DNA of the CDR3: TGTGCCAGCGAAGAGCGGGGGCAAAACAATGAGCAGTTCTTC.

The rearrangement joins TRBV19 to TRBJ1-4, with D tentatively TRBD1 (5 bases). The germline V gene encodes CDR1 LNHDA and CDR2 SQIVND (reference sequence). V gave up 0 bases and J gave up 3 bases, with 11 bases separating them. This CDR3 region has 16 residues. The CDR3 coding sequence is TGTGCCAGTAGTATAGATGCGAGGGGAGCTAATGAAAAACTGTTTTTT. It specifies CASSIDARGANEKLFF. The variable domain in full, with the rest retrieved from reference TRBV19 and TRBJ1-4, is DGGITQSPKYLFRKEGQNVTLSCEQNLNHDAMYWYRQDPGQGLRLIYYSQIVNDFQKGDIAEGYSVSREKKESFPLTVTSAQKNPTAFYLCASSIDARGANEKLFFGSGTQLSVL.